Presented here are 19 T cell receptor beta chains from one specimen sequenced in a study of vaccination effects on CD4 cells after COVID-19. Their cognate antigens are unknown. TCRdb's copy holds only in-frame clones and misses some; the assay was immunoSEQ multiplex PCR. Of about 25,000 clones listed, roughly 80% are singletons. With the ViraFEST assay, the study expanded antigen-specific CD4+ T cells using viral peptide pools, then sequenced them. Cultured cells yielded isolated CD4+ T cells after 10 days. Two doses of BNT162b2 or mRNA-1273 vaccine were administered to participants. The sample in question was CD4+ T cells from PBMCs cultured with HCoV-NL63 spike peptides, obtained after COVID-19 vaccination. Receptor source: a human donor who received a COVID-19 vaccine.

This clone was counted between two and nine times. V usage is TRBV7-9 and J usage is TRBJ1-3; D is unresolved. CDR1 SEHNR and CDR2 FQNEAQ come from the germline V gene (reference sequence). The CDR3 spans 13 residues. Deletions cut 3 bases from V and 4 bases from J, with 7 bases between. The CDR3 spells CASSFLTGNTIYF. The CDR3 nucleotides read TGTGCCAGCAGCTTTTTAACGGGAAACACCATATATTTT.

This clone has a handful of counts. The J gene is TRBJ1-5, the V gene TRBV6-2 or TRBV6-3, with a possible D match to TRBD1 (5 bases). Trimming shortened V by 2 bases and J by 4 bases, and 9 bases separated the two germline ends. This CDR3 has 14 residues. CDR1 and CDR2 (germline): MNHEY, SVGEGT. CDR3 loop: CASSYQQANQPQHF. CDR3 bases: TGTGCCAGCAGTTACCAACAGGCTAATCAGCCCCAGCATTTT.

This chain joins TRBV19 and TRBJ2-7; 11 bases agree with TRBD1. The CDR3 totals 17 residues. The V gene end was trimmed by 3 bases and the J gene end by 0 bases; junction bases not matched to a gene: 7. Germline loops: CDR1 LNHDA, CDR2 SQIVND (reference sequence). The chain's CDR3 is CASSIGQGASTSYEQYF. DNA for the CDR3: TGTGCCAGTAGTATTGGACAGGGGGCATCCACCTCCTACGAGCAGTACTTC.

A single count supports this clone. The CDR3 DNA follows: TGTGCCAGCAGTAAGGGGACGGGAGGGGTAGATACGCAGTATTTT. It yields the protein CASSKGTGGVDTQYF. The chain has TRBV28 and TRBJ2-3; 8 nucleotides line up with TRBD2. Germline trimming cut 5 bases from V and 5 bases from J; bases unmatched to any gene: 9. The CDR3 length is 15 residues. Germline lookup yields CDR1 MDHEN and CDR2 SYDVKM.

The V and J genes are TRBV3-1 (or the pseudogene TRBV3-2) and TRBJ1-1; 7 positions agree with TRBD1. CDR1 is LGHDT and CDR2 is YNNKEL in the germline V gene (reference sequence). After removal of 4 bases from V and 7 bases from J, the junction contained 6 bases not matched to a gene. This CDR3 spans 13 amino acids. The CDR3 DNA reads TGTGCCAGCAGCCGCCCGACAGGGCTTGAAGCTTTCTTT. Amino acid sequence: CASSRPTGLEAFF.

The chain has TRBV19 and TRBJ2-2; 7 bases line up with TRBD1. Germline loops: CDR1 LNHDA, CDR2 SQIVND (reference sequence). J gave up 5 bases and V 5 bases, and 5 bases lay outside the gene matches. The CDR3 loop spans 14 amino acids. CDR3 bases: TGTGCCAGTAGTGCCAAACAGGGGACCGGGGAGCTGTTTTTT. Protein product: CASSAKQGTGELFF.

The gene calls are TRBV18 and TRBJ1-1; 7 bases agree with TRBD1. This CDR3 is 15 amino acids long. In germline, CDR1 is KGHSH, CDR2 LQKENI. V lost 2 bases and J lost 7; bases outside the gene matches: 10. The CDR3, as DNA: TGTGCCAGCTCACCAAATGACAGGGTTGGTGGTGAAGCTTTCTTT. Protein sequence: CASSPNDRVGGEAFF.

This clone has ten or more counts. CDR3 sequence: CAWAGTSPYEQYF. CDR3 nucleotide sequence: TGTGCCTGGGCCGGGACTAGCCCCTACGAGCAGTACTTC. The chain couples TRBV30 to TRBJ2-7; 9 positions agree with TRBD2. Losses at the gene ends were 5 bases for V and 2 bases for J; bases not matched to a gene: 4. Looked up from germline, CDR1 is GTSNPN and CDR2 is SVGIG (reference sequence). The CDR3 totals 13 residues.

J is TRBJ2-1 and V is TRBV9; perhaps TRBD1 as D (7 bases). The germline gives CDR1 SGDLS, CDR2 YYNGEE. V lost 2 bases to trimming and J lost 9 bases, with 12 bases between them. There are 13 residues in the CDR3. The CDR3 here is CASSVPQGGEQFF. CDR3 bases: TGTGCCAGCAGCGTTCCCCAGGGGGGTGAGCAGTTCTTC.

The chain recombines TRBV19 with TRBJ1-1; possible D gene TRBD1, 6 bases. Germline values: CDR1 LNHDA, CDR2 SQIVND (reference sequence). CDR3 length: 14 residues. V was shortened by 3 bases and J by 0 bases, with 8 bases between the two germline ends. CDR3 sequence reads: CASSMGHMNTEAFF. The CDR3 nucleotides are TGTGCCAGTAGTATGGGACACATGAACACTGAAGCTTTCTTT.

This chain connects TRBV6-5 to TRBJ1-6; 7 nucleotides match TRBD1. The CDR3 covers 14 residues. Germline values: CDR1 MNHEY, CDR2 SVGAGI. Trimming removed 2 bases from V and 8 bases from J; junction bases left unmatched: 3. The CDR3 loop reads CASSYGRGYSPLHF. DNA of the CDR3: TGTGCCAGCAGTTACGGCAGGGGGTATTCACCCCTCCACTTT.

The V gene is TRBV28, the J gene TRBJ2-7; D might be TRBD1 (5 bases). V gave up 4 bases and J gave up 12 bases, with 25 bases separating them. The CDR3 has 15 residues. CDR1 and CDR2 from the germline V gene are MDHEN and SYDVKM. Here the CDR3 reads CASSSPPPQGVSMYF. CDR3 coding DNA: TGTGCCAGCAGTTCGCCCCCCCCGCAGGGTGTTAGTATGTACTTC.

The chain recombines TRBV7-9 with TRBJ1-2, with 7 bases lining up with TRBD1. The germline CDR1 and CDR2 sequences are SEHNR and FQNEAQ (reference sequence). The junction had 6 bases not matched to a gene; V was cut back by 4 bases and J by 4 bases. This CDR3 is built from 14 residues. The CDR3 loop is CASSSPTGTYGYTF. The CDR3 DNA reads TGTGCCAGCAGCTCCCCGACAGGGACCTATGGCTACACCTTC.

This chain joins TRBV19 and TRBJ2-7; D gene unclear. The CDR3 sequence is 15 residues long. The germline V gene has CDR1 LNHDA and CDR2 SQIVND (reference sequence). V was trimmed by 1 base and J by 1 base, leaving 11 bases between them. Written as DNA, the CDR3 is TGTGCCAGTAGTATAGGCGGAGAACCTTCCTACGAGCAGTACTTC. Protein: CASSIGGEPSYEQYF.

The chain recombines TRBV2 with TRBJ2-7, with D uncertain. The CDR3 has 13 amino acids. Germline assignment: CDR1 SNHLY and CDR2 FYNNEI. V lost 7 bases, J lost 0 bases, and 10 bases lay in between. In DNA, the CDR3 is TGTGCCAGCACCCCGATGAGCTCCTACGAGCAGTACTTC. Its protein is CASTPMSSYEQYF.

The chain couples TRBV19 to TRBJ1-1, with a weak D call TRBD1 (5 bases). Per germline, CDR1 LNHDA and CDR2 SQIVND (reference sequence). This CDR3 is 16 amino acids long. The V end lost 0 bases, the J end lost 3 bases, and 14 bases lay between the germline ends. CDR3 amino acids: CASSIEGVWVDTEAFF. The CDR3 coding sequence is TGTGCCAGTAGTATAGAAGGGGTTTGGGTGGACACTGAAGCTTTCTTT.

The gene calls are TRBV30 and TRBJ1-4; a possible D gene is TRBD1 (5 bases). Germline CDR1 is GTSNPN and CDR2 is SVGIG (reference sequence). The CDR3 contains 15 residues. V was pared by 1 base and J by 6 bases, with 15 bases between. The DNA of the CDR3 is TGTGCCTGGAGTGCACCCGGGACTTGGGATGAAAAACTGTTTTTT. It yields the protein CAWSAPGTWDEKLFF.

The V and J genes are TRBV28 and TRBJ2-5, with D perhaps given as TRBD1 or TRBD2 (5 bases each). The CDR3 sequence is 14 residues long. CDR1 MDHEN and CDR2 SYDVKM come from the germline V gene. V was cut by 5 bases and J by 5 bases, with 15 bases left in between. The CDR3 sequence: CASSRMGRVETQYF. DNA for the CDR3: TGTGCCAGCAGTCGCATGGGGCGGGTGGAGACCCAGTACTTC.

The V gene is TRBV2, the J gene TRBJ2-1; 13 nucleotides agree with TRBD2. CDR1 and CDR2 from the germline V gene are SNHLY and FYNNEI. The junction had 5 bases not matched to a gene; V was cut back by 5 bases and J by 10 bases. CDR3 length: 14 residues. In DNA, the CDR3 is TGTGCCAGCAGTCCGCGGACTAGCGGGGGAGAGCAGTTCTTC. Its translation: CASSPRTSGGEQFF. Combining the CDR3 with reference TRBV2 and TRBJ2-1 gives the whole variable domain EPEVTQTPSHQVTQMGQEVILRCVPISNHLYFYWYRQILGQKVEFLVSFYNNEISEKSEIFDDQFSVERPDGSNFTLKIRSTKLEDSAMYFCASSPRTSGGEQFFGPGTRLTVL.